The 18 T cell receptor beta chains presented below share a single source sample, sequenced in a study of radiotherapy plus CTLA-4 blockade in lung cancer. This table comes from immunoSEQ multiplex PCR, and its TCRdb copy is limited to in-frame clones, with some not included. The sample shows 70,000 to 85,000 clones, 74% of them seen only once. The specimen was peripheral blood, collected from a patient treated with radiotherapy plus ipilimumab. Every receptor here comes from a human donor with non-small cell lung cancer whose response to radiotherapy plus ipilimumab could not be evaluated.

Notes on this clone: The sample carries other DNA sequences with the same CDR3. The CDR3 spells CASSLRGNQPQHF. The CDR3 DNA sequence: TGTGCCAGCAGCCTACGGGGAAATCAGCCCCAGCATTTT. This chain uses TRBV7-8 with TRBJ1-5, with D unresolved. The CDR3 extends over 13 amino acids. The V gene's germline CDR1 is SGHVS and CDR2 FQNEAQ. Trimming took off 5 bases at V and 4 bases at J, with 9 bases between the two ends.

This clone was found a few times. The chain is built from TRBV6-5 and TRBJ2-3, with 8 bases aligning to TRBD2. This CDR3 contains 16 residues. V lost 4 bases to trimming and J lost 6 bases; unmatched junction nucleotides: 12. Germline CDR1 is MNHEY and CDR2 is SVGAGI. The CDR3 DNA sequence: TGTGCCAGCAGTTCACCTAGCCGGGGGGGAAAGGATACGCAGTATTTT. Amino acids: CASSSPSRGGKDTQYF.

The CDR3 reads CASSGSGQPYNEQFF. As DNA, the CDR3 is TGTGCCAGCAGTGGTAGCGGGCAACCTTACAATGAGCAGTTCTTC. The rearrangement uses TRBV25-1 and TRBJ2-1; 7 bases are shared with TRBD2. J was trimmed by 4 bases and V by 4 bases; bases with no gene match: 7. From germline, CDR1 is MGHDK and CDR2 SYGVNS. This CDR3 has 15 residues.

The table lists this clone with a count of one. The J gene is TRBJ1-5, the V gene TRBV18; TRBD1 agrees at 8 bases. The CDR3 runs to 16 residues. V lost 5 bases, J lost 2 bases, and 8 bases stayed unmatched. CDR1 is KGHSH and CDR2 is LQKENI in the germline V gene. CDR3 protein: CASSVDRGGGNQPQHF. The CDR3 region has the DNA TGTGCCAGCTCAGTCGACAGGGGAGGGGGCAATCAGCCCCAGCATTTT. The complete variable domain, with remaining parts taken from reference TRBV18 and TRBJ1-5, reads NAGVMQNPRHLVRRRGQEARLRCSPMKGHSHVYWYRQLPEEGLKFMVYLQKENIIDESGMPKERFSAEFPKEGPSILRIQQVVRGDSAAYFCASSVDRGGGNQPQHFGDGTRLSIL.

The chain couples TRBV27 to TRBJ2-1, with 9 bases matching TRBD1. The length of the CDR3 is 15 residues. Germline trimming cut 2 bases from V and 4 bases from J; bases unmatched to any gene: 3. Germline V CDR1 and CDR2: MNHEY, SMNVEV (reference sequence). CDR3 sequence reads: CASSLMTGGYNEQFF. CDR3 bases: TGTGCCAGCAGTTTAATGACAGGGGGGTACAATGAGCAGTTCTTC.

This clone was seen more than once but under ten times. The V gene is TRBV2, the J gene TRBJ2-2; D might be TRBD1 (6 bases). The germline gives CDR1 SNHLY, CDR2 FYNNEI. CDR3 length: 15 residues. The ends were cut back, 5 bases at V and 5 bases at J, with 15 bases in the middle. The DNA of the CDR3 is TGTGCCAGCAGTATCTCTCCCAGGGGTACCGGGGAGCTGTTTTTT. It translates to CASSISPRGTGELFF.

The rearrangement links TRBV15 to TRBJ1-4, with unresolved D. The germline V and J ends were trimmed by 1 base and 5 bases, with 8 bases remaining between them. Germline V gene lookup returns CDR1 LNHNV and CDR2 YYDKDF (reference sequence). There are 14 residues in the CDR3. Written as DNA, the CDR3 is TGTGCCACCAGCAGAGCTGACGGGAATGAAAAACTGTTTTTT. Translated: CATSRADGNEKLFF.

The rearrangement joins TRBV7-6 to TRBJ2-5; 14 bases agree with TRBD2. The CDR3 covers 18 residues. Per germline, CDR1 SGHVS and CDR2 FNYEAQ. V shed 5 bases and J 4 bases; nucleotides not matched to a gene: 12. The CDR3 protein is CASSHRLAGGPSGETQYF. CDR3 coding DNA: TGTGCCAGCAGCCACAGACTAGCGGGGGGGCCTTCGGGAGAGACCCAGTACTTC.

V usage is TRBV5-8 and J usage is TRBJ2-3; 9 bases agree with TRBD1. V lost 5 bases, J lost 3 bases, and 1 base stayed unmatched. The CDR3 extends over 13 amino acids. Germline CDR1 SGHTS, CDR2 YDEGEE. In DNA form, the CDR3 reads TGTGCCAGCAGAGACAGGGGGACAGATACGCAGTATTTT. It translates to CASRDRGTDTQYF.

The chain is built from TRBV6-5 and TRBJ1-4; TRBD1 might be the D (6 bases). Germline CDR1 is MNHEY and CDR2 is SVGAGI. The CDR3 is made up of 15 amino acids. The V and J ends lost 2 bases and 2 bases respectively, with 9 bases between them. In nucleotides, the CDR3 is TGTGCCAGCAGTTACGGGGGGGCTACTAATGAAAAACTGTTTTTT. Translated, it gives CASSYGGATNEKLFF.

The V call is TRBV6-5, the J call TRBJ1-2; a weak D match, TRBD1 (5 bases). The germline V and J ends were trimmed by 2 bases and 4 bases, with 14 bases remaining between them. Germline CDR1 reads MNHEY; CDR2 reads SVGAGI. The CDR3 is 15 amino acids. DNA of the CDR3: TGTGCCAGCAGTTACACGGGTGTTGGGGCCTATGGCTACACCTTC. The encoded protein is CASSYTGVGAYGYTF.

This clone was picked up one time. This chain joins TRBV30 and TRBJ1-2; the D gene is possibly TRBD1 (5 bases). V gave up 1 base and J gave up 5 bases, with 11 bases separating them. The CDR3 runs 13 residues. Germline-derived CDR1 and CDR2 are GTSNPN and SVGIG (reference sequence). The DNA for the CDR3 is TGTGCCTGGAGTGGGGGCCGGGGGTATGGCTACACCTTC. Its translation is CAWSGGRGYGYTF.

This clone was seen a single time. The chain is built from TRBV5-1 and TRBJ1-1; 8 nucleotides align to TRBD1. Per germline, CDR1 SGHRS and CDR2 YFSETQ. V shed 7 bases, J shed 0 bases, and the junction held 5 bases outside the gene matches. The CDR3 contains 14 residues. CDR3 sequence: CASGTGIMNTEAFF. CDR3 coding DNA: TGCGCCAGCGGGACAGGCATCATGAACACTGAAGCTTTCTTT. The complete variable domain, with remaining parts taken from reference TRBV5-1 and TRBJ1-1, reads KAGVTQTPRYLIKTRGQQVTLSCSPISGHRSVSWYQQTPGQGLQFLFEYFSETQRNKGNFPGRFSGRQFSNSRSEMNVSTLELGDSALYLCASGTGIMNTEAFFGQGTRLTVV.

The J gene is TRBJ2-7, the V gene TRBV6-5; possible D gene TRBD1, 6 bases. The CDR3 has 16 residues. Between the trimmed V and J ends, which lost 0 bases and 2 bases, there was a span of 14 bases. Looked up from germline, CDR1 is MNHEY and CDR2 is SVGAGI. CDR3 nucleotides: TGTGCCAGCAGTTACTCGAGGCTGCAGGGGCCCTACGAGCAGTACTTC. Encoded protein: CASSYSRLQGPYEQYF.

This chain connects TRBV7-9 to TRBJ2-5; the D gene is possibly TRBD1 (6 bases). Germline V gene sequence: CDR1 SEHNR, CDR2 FQNEAQ (reference sequence). The CDR3 covers 14 residues. Trimming removed 1 base at V and 4 bases at J, with 10 bases between. In DNA form, the CDR3 reads TGTGCCAGCAGCTTAGGCCTCAGGGGAGAGACCCAGTACTTC. It specifies CASSLGLRGETQYF.

The chain couples TRBV30 to TRBJ1-6; possible D gene TRBD1, 5 bases. Between the trimmed V and J ends, which lost 8 bases and 5 bases, there was a span of 13 bases. The germline V gene has CDR1 GTSNPN and CDR2 SVGIG (reference sequence). CDR3 size: 13 residues. The CDR3, as DNA: TGTGCCGGGCAGGAACAGGATAATTCACCCCTCCACTTT. Its translation is CAGQEQDNSPLHF.

CDR3 residues: CASSFVPSYEQYF. CDR3 nucleotide sequence: TGTGCCAGCAGCTTCGTTCCCTCCTACGAGCAGTACTTC. The gene calls are TRBV7-2 and TRBJ2-5; unclear D gene. The J call may be in error: the DNA end matches TRBJ2-7 better. The germline gives CDR1 SGHTA, CDR2 FQGNSA. This CDR3 is built from 13 residues.

The V and J genes are TRBV11-2 and TRBJ2-3, with D tentatively TRBD2 (6 bases). The CDR3 covers 15 residues. Germline V gene data show CDR1 as SGHAT and CDR2 as FQNNGV. V lost 5 bases and J 7 bases, leaving 19 bases between the germline ends. CDR3 in amino acids: CASSPGLGLLNTQYF. As DNA, the CDR3 is TGTGCCAGCAGCCCAGGCCTGGGACTTCTAAATACGCAGTATTTT.